The 30 T cell receptor beta chains below all came from one sample that was sequenced in a study of post-analysis software for immune sequencing data (dated by TCRdb to between 2015 and 2016). General study outcomes and caveats: Patients showed significantly higher frequencies than controls for about 5 TRBV segments, among them TRBV5-6, TRBV5-1 and TRBV20-1.

No antigen is known for these receptors. Library preparation employed PCR. TCRdb records Illumina HiSeq 2500 as the sequencer. To reduce PCR and sequencing biases, unique molecular identifiers were incorporated into the TCR beta cDNA libraries. Through fastp at Q25 and MiXCR, TCRdb rebuilt clones from the public reads, retaining in-frame beta chains. Duplicate CDR3 protein sequences are folded into a single record with the most common DNA and genes. In this sample the table shows about 540,000 distinct CDR3 sequences, 30% to 40% of which occur a single time. The ten largest clones capture 4.5% to 7.5% of the sample. Input material: blood. The receptor set was obtained from a girl aged 2-17 years with multiple sclerosis.

This clonotype was detected only a few times. The chain links TRBV11-2 to TRBJ2-5; tentative D call: TRBD1 (6 bases). The CDR3 consists of 14 residues. CDR1 is SGHAT and CDR2 is FQNNGV in the germline V gene. V was trimmed by 5 bases and J by 2 bases, leaving 12 bases between them. The CDR3 nucleotides are TGTGCCAGCAGCATCATGGACAGACAAGAGACCCAGTACTTC. Amino acid sequence: CASSIMDRQETQYF.

This clonotype was seen only a few times. The CDR3 reads CASSDSAGYEQYF. The CDR3 bases are TGTGCCAGCAGTGACTCGGCGGGTTACGAGCAGTACTTC. This rearrangement joins TRBV6-4 to TRBJ2-7, with D tentatively TRBD2 (5 bases). The CDR3 is made up of 13 amino acids. Per germline, CDR1 MRHNA and CDR2 SNTAGT. The ends were cut back, 0 bases at V and 4 bases at J, with 7 bases in the middle.

With respect to this clonotype: The junction shows a germline mismatch at one end, possibly a read error. The genes are TRBV12-3 or TRBV12-4 and TRBJ2-1, with D uncertain. The length of the CDR3 is 15 residues. CDR3 region: CVSSLIRSPGAEQFF. For the CDR3, the DNA is TGTGTCAGCAGTTTAATTAGGTCTCCTGGAGCTGAGCAGTTCTTC.

This clonotype has only a few counts. The CDR3 is CASSEVRGGSTDTQYF. CDR3 nucleotides: TGTGCCAGCAGTGAAGTTCGGGGGGGTAGCACAGATACGCAGTATTTT. The chain recombines TRBV2 with TRBJ2-3; 8 bases line up with TRBD2. The J segment lost 0 bases and the V segment lost 1 base, leaving 3 bases of the junction unmatched. The CDR3 consists of 16 residues. In germline, CDR1 is SNHLY, CDR2 FYNNEI.

Details on this clonotype: The junction differs from germline at one of its ends, possibly a read error. J is TRBJ2-1 and V is TRBV5-1; 10 nucleotides line up with TRBD2. The germline V gene has CDR1 SGHRS and CDR2 YFSETQ. This CDR3 has 15 residues. CDR3 bases: TGCACCAGCAGCTCTACTAGCGGGGAAAACAATGAGCAGTTCTTC. Translation gives CTSSSTSGENNEQFF. The full variable domain, completed using reference TRBV5-1 and TRBJ2-1, is KAGVTQTPRYLIKTRGQQVTLSCSPISGHRSVSWYQQTPGQGLQFLFEYFSETQRNKGNFPGRFSGRQFSNSRSEMNVSTLELGDSALYLCTSSSTSGENNEQFFGPGTRLTVL.

The chain combines TRBV12-3 or TRBV12-4 with TRBJ2-5; D gene unclear. With 0 bases removed from V and 1 base from J, the gap between germline ends came to 6 bases. The CDR3 runs to 14 residues. CDR3 DNA sequence: TGTGCCAGCAGTTTAGCCGTCAGCCAAGAGACCCAGTACTTC. Protein: CASSLAVSQETQYF.

This clonotype was counted ten times or more. The rearrangement uses TRBV20-1 and TRBJ2-5; D call uncertain. Per germline, CDR1 DFQATT and CDR2 SNEGSKA (reference sequence). The CDR3 contains 11 residues. Trimming stripped 1 base from V and 5 bases from J, with 5 bases between. CDR3 DNA sequence: TGCAGTGCTAGAGTGGGCGAGACCCAGTACTTC. This gives the protein CSARVGETQYF.

The rearrangement links TRBV5-1 to TRBJ2-3, with 9 bases fitting TRBD2. The length of the CDR3 is 13 residues. CDR1 is SGHRS, CDR2 YFSETQ, per germline. The ends lost 4 bases at V and 7 bases at J; junction bases unmatched: 4. The CDR3 is CASSGGGAYTQYF. CDR3 bases: TGCGCCAGCAGCGGCGGGGGGGCATATACGCAGTATTTT.

This clonotype was recorded a few times. The chain is built from TRBV5-1 and TRBJ2-5, with 7 bases lining up with TRBD1. Per germline, CDR1 SGHRS and CDR2 YFSETQ. V was clipped by 4 bases and J by 2 bases; unmatched bases: 2. The length of the CDR3 is 13 residues. The CDR3 sequence is CASSKGQQETQYF. CDR3 nucleotides: TGCGCCAGCAGCAAGGGACAGCAAGAGACCCAGTACTTC.

This clonotype was picked up a small number of times. The DNA of the CDR3 is TGCAGTGCTATAGACCGGGCCGCGGCGGAGACCCAGTACTTC. Its protein product is CSAIDRAAAETQYF. This sequence joins TRBV20-1 and TRBJ2-5; D remains ambiguous. The CDR3 has 14 residues. Germline CDR1 and CDR2: DFQATT and SNEGSKA (reference sequence). Trimming left V 4 bases short and J 5 bases short, with 17 bases between.

In its sample, this clonotype was seen many times. This sequence joins TRBV12-3 or TRBV12-4 and TRBJ1-2; possible D gene TRBD1, 6 bases. Trimming pared 3 bases from V and 6 bases from J, leaving 14 bases between. The CDR3 is 14 residues long. DNA of the CDR3: TGTGCCAGCAGTTTCTCCACAGGGATCGATGGCTACACCTTC. Its protein is CASSFSTGIDGYTF.

V gene TRBV29-1 combines with J gene TRBJ1-2; perhaps TRBD1 as D (6 bases). The V end was cut by 3 bases, the J end by 3 bases, with 14 bases between. The CDR3 length is 14 residues. The germline CDR1 and CDR2 sequences are SQVTM and ANQGSEA. In DNA form, the CDR3 reads TGCAGCGTTGACAGGGCGAGGGGGTACTATGGCTACACCTTC. Translated, it gives CSVDRARGYYGYTF.

This chain connects TRBV7-6 to TRBJ2-7; 8 bases line up with TRBD2. J was trimmed by 3 bases and V by 1 base; bases with no gene match: 5. The germline V gene has CDR1 SGHVS and CDR2 FNYEAQ. This CDR3 region has 15 residues. The CDR3 loop reads CASSLDESGGYEQYF. The CDR3, as DNA: TGTGCCAGCAGCTTAGACGAGAGCGGGGGCTACGAGCAGTACTTC.

There are a few counts of this clonotype. The chain is built from TRBV20-1 and TRBJ2-5, with D unresolved. Germline V gene data show CDR1 as DFQATT and CDR2 as SNEGSKA (reference sequence). The ends were cut back, 0 bases at V and 0 bases at J, with 8 bases in the middle. The CDR3 totals 14 residues. This chain's CDR3 is CSARDQAHQETQYF. In DNA, the CDR3 is TGCAGTGCTAGAGATCAGGCTCACCAAGAGACCCAGTACTTC.

V gene TRBV12-3 or TRBV12-4 combines with J gene TRBJ1-5, with 8 positions matching TRBD1. V dropped 6 bases and J dropped 6; count of bases not matched to a gene: 16. The CDR3 totals 17 residues. The CDR3 DNA reads TGTGCCAGCAGCCTTAACACCCCGGGACAGGTGATTCAGCCCCAGCATTTT. It translates to CASSLNTPGQVIQPQHF.

The chain is built from TRBV7-3 and TRBJ2-1, with 8 bases aligning to TRBD2. This CDR3 has 16 amino acids. CDR1 and CDR2 (germline): SGHTA, FQGTGA. The V gene end was trimmed by 0 bases and the J gene end by 2 bases; junction bases not matched to a gene: 3. The CDR3 sequence is CASSLTAGGAYNEQFF. The CDR3 coding sequence is TGTGCCAGCAGCTTAACCGCGGGGGGTGCCTACAATGAGCAGTTCTTC.

The rearrangement uses TRBV4-1 and TRBJ1-2, with D hard to call. V dropped 0 bases and J dropped 8 bases, with 10 bases sitting between them. This CDR3 comprises 13 residues. Germline assignment: CDR1 MGHRA and CDR2 YSYEKL. The CDR3 loop reads CASSQDQRGGYTF. CDR3 DNA sequence: TGCGCCAGCAGCCAAGACCAGAGAGGAGGCTACACCTTC.

The genes are TRBV29-1 and TRBJ1-5; TRBD1 aligns across 7 bases. CDR3 length equals 13 residues. Germline-derived CDR1 and CDR2 are SQVTM and ANQGSEA. J gave up 4 bases and V 5 bases, and 5 bases lay outside the gene matches. The CDR3 sequence is CSVIDRANQPQHF. The DNA of the CDR3 is TGCAGCGTTATCGACAGGGCGAATCAGCCCCAGCATTTT.

This rearrangement joins TRBV24-1 to TRBJ2-5, with D tentatively TRBD1 (5 bases). The V gene's germline CDR1 is KGHDR and CDR2 SFDVKD. V was shortened by 5 bases and J by 4 bases, with 16 bases between the two germline ends. There are 15 residues in the CDR3. The CDR3 is CATSASGPPRETQYF. Here the CDR3 DNA reads TGTGCCACCAGTGCATCAGGGCCCCCAAGAGAGACCCAGTACTTC.

This clonotype was seen more than once but under ten times. This rearrangement joins TRBV20-1 to TRBJ2-7, with 12 positions matching TRBD2. CDR3 length: 17 residues. CDR1 DFQATT and CDR2 SNEGSKA come from the germline V gene (reference sequence). The junction had 11 bases not matched to a gene; V was cut back by 5 bases and J by 0 bases. The CDR3 bases are TGCAGTGCTCGACTAGCGGGGGCTCATTTGAGCTCCTACGAGCAGTACTTC. Translation gives CSARLAGAHLSSYEQYF.

Only a few counts were recorded for this clonotype. The chain couples TRBV20-1 to TRBJ2-1; 12 bases are shared with TRBD2. This CDR3 spans 15 amino acids. From germline, CDR1 is DFQATT and CDR2 SNEGSKA (reference sequence). With V trimmed by 8 bases and J by 10 bases, 15 bases remained unmatched. CDR3 bases: TGCAGTAATGGACACCCTAGCGGGGGGGCTGGCGAGCAGTTCTTC. Translation gives CSNGHPSGGAGEQFF.

This chain joins TRBV7-6 and TRBJ1-3; maybe TRBD1 (6 bases). This CDR3 has 15 residues. The V gene lost 1 base and the J gene lost 1 base, with 8 bases spanning the gap. Germline V lookup: CDR1 SGHVS, CDR2 FNYEAQ. CDR3 sequence: CASSLEGESGNTIYF. CDR3 in DNA: TGTGCCAGCAGCTTAGAGGGGGAGTCTGGAAACACCATATATTTT.

The chain employs TRBV28 and TRBJ1-2; D perhaps matches TRBD1 (6 bases). The CDR3 has 12 amino acids. V lost 5 bases, J lost 7 bases, and 11 bases lay in between. Per the germline V gene, CDR1 is MDHEN and CDR2 is SYDVKM. CDR3 protein: CASSTGTTGYTF. DNA for the CDR3: TGTGCCAGCAGTACCGGGACAACTGGCTACACCTTC.

A few counts support this clonotype. This chain links TRBV12-3 or TRBV12-4 with TRBJ2-6; maybe TRBD2 (5 bases). The CDR3 is 15 amino acids. V lost 5 bases and J lost 2, with 10 bases in between. The CDR3 sequence is CASSPRGTGANVLTF. The DNA of the CDR3 is TGTGCCAGCAGTCCGAGAGGGACTGGGGCCAACGTCCTGACTTTC.

The chain uses TRBV5-1 and TRBJ2-2; possibly TRBD1 for D (6 bases). CDR3 length: 15 amino acids. Trimming removed 4 bases from V and 0 bases from J, with 10 bases in between. Germline V lookup: CDR1 SGHRS, CDR2 YFSETQ. CDR3 loop: CASSDRQANTGELFF. The CDR3 DNA is TGCGCCAGCAGCGACCGACAGGCGAACACCGGGGAGCTGTTTTTT. The full variable domain, in which reference TRBV5-1 and TRBJ2-2 provide the parts outside the CDR3, is KAGVTQTPRYLIKTRGQQVTLSCSPISGHRSVSWYQQTPGQGLQFLFEYFSETQRNKGNFPGRFSGRQFSNSRSEMNVSTLELGDSALYLCASSDRQANTGELFFGEGSRLTVL.

This chain joins TRBV27 and TRBJ2-7; 7 positions agree with TRBD1. The CDR3 is 15 amino acids. CDR1 is MNHEY, CDR2 SMNVEV, per germline (reference sequence). Unmatched junction bases numbered 8, after V lost 4 bases and J lost 2 bases. Here the CDR3 reads CASSSMTGPTYEQYF. The CDR3 DNA reads TGTGCCAGCAGTTCCATGACAGGGCCCACCTACGAGCAGTACTTC.

This clonotype was counted a single time. The chain has TRBV5-4 and TRBJ2-5; no clear D gene. V was trimmed by 6 bases and J by 0 bases, leaving 9 bases between them. Germline CDR1 reads SGHNT; CDR2 reads YYREEE (reference sequence). This CDR3 spans 13 amino acids. CDR3 loop: CASKSYDQETQYF. In DNA, the CDR3 is TGTGCCAGCAAGAGTTACGACCAAGAGACCCAGTACTTC. The whole variable domain, filled in from reference TRBV5-4 and TRBJ2-5, reads ETGVTQSPTHLIKTRGQQVTLRCSSQSGHNTVSWYQQALGQGPQFIFQYYREEENGRGNFPPRFSGLQFPNYSSELNVNALELDDSALYLCASKSYDQETQYFGPGTRLLVL.

V is TRBV11-3 and J is TRBJ2-3, with D perhaps matching TRBD1 or TRBD2 (6 bases each). Trimming left V 4 bases short and J 2 bases short, with 10 bases between. Germline V lookup: CDR1 SGHNT, CDR2 YENEEA. The CDR3 has 14 amino acids. In DNA form, the CDR3 reads TGTGCCAGCAGCTGGGGGGCTGTCACAGATACGCAGTATTTT. This translates into CASSWGAVTDTQYF.

The chain employs TRBV24-1 and TRBJ2-1; unclear D gene. The length of the CDR3 is 12 residues. CDR1 is KGHDR and CDR2 is SFDVKD in the germline V gene. Deletions cut 5 bases from V and 4 bases from J, with 5 bases between. The CDR3 DNA reads as TGTGCCACCAGTGGGCCTTACAATGAGCAGTTCTTC. This gives the protein CATSGPYNEQFF.

The chain joins TRBV7-9 to TRBJ2-2; D unclear. Trimming removed 2 bases at V and 4 bases at J, with 8 bases between. The germline gives CDR1 SEHNR, CDR2 FQNEAQ (reference sequence). This CDR3 spans 14 amino acids. The CDR3 sequence: CASSLLASTGELFF. The CDR3 region has the DNA TGTGCCAGCAGCTTACTGGCCTCCACCGGGGAGCTGTTTTTT.